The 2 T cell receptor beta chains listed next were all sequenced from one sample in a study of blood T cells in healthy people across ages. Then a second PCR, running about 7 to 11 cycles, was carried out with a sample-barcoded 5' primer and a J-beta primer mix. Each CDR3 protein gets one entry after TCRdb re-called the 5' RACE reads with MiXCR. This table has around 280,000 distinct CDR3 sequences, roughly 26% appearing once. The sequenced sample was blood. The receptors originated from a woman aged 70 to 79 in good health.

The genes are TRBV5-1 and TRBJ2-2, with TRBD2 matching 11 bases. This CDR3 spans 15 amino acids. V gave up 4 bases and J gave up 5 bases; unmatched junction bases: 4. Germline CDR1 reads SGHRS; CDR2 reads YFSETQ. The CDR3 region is CASSMGTSGTGELFF. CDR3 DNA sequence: TGCGCCAGCAGCATGGGGACTAGCGGAACCGGGGAGCTGTTTTTT.

The CDR3 DNA reads as TGTGCCAGCTCACCAGAGGGCATTGGAAACACCATATATTTT. It codes for CASSPEGIGNTIYF. The chain recombines TRBV18 with TRBJ1-3, with D uncertain. The CDR3 totals 14 residues. Germline V lookup: CDR1 KGHSH, CDR2 LQKENI. Deletions cut 2 bases from V and 3 bases from J, with 8 bases between.